One T cell receptor (beta chain) is described in this entry. There is no known antigen for this receptor. Here the CDR3 omits its conserved ending phenylalanine or tryptophan, so a read error is the likely source. Without any cell sorting, total RNA and DNA were extracted together from about 20-30 mg of bulk tissue using the AllPrep DNA/RNA mini kit. Between late 2015 and March 2016, 5 or 6 patients in China with histopathologically diagnosed primary liver carcinoma had their tumors surgically resected. Chronic HBV infection was present in the patients, and the patients were treatment-naive at sampling. Each tumor was sampled at five spatially separated regions: the tumor centre plus the superior, inferior, left-lateral and right-lateral poles. More than 75% viable tumor cells were found by histology in every tumor sample. Fresh tumor and adjacent tissue pieces were bisected, with one half stored in RNAlater at -80 degrees C and the other half sent for histology.

From the germline V gene, CDR1 is SGHDN and CDR2 is FVKESK. The CDR3 is 17 residues long, counting both termini. The only DNA kept is the CDR3, 51 bases in frame from the first base. The V and J ends are trimmed by 0 bases and 1 base, leaving 15 bases between them. This record belongs to a study of tumor-infiltrating lymphocytes in primary liver carcinoma (dated by TCRdb to the late 2010s). About the full investigation: Of the five patients (three men and two women, aged 30 to 69 years), four had hepatocellular carcinoma and one had combined HCC and intrahepatic cholangiocarcinoma. The five patients had tumors staged T1-T3 N0M0, with maximum diameters ranging from about 4.2 to 10 cm. Samples yielded roughly 3.5 to 7.13 million productive TCRbeta reads; read depth did not differ significantly between tissue types. TCRbeta repertoire sequencing, expression microarrays and whole-exome sequencing were combined in the study across five regions of each liver tumor, with adjacent normal tissue and blood also included. A total of roughly 35 specimens from 5 patients, comprising roughly 25 tumor regions, 5 adjacent noncancerous liver tissues and 5 peripheral blood samples, were covered by TCRbeta repertoire sequencing. Agilent mRNA microarray profiling was performed on the roughly 25 tumor region samples to relate TCRbeta repertoire diversity to the local molecular phenotype. Reproducibility between technical replicate repertoires was high, with correlation coefficients above 0.95 and mean shared-clone rates approximately 0.91. Results the study describes overall, beyond this receptor: Since the samples were bulk and unsorted, there was no way to compare CD4+ and CD8+ T cell repertoires. Because only the TCR beta chain was sequenced and unpaired alpha chains were not captured, true repertoire diversity is likely underestimated. Only about 7-24% of top clones were found in all five regions of a tumor, suggesting spatial heterogeneity of tumor-infiltrating T cells. With just four or five patients in the study, the authors point out that the findings should be validated in a larger study. A significantly larger repertoire fraction was made up by the top 250 clones in tumors than in blood (p = 0.039). Consistent with antigen-driven expansion, pairs of tumor regions showed higher repertoire overlap (mean about 35%) than either tumor-adjacent pairs (approximately 17%) or tumor-blood pairs (around 15%).

Starting from roughly 540 ng total RNA, TCRbeta-specific cDNA was produced by reverse transcription with a constant-region primer and ProtoScript II reverse transcriptase. Construction of the TCRbeta libraries relied on three nested rounds of multiplex PCR, following a slightly modified ARM-PCR procedure. The first two PCR rounds used multiplex TRBV1-TRBV30 forward primers with a Cbeta reverse primer, each for approximately 11 cycles. Sample barcodes and Illumina adapters were added in a final 25-cycle PCR using Deep VentR polymerase. Before sequencing, amplicons of 200-500 bp were purified from gel using a QIAquick gel extraction kit. An Illumina HiSeq 2500 was used to sequence the TCRbeta amplicons, generating 250-bp paired-end reads. Per the authors' processing: Trimmomatic v0.33 was used to quality-trim the reads, and FLASH v1.2.11 was used to merge paired reads so that full CDR3 sequences could be recovered. V, D and J germline segments were assigned to the rearranged TCRbeta sequences using MiGEC v1.2.1b. Clonotype statistics, along with Shannon-Wiener diversity indices, were calculated using VDJtools v1.0.0. To cut down on sampling bias, every analysis after diversity analysis relied on just the 250 most abundant clonotypes from each sample. TCRdb reprocessed the public reads (quality trimming at Q25 with fastp, clone calling with MiXCR) and kept in-frame beta chains. Rows with a matching CDR3 protein are joined into one entry that keeps the most common DNA and genes. Clone size and V and J calls follow TCRdb, not the original study. This sample is represented by roughly 53,000 distinct CDR3 sequences; about 80% of them were singletons. Under 30% of the sample is in the top ten clones.

The sequence is built from TRBV14 and TRBJ2-5, with the D gene too uncertain to name. This receptor was taken from a man aged 35 to 55 with primary liver carcinoma and hepatitis B virus infection. Sequenced sample: liver tumor tissue from sampling region 2. In the paper's terms, the cell subset or site label means: tumor region T2, inferior pole. The CDR3 is CASSQDHAPEFQETQYS. The bases read TGTGCCAGCAGCCAAGACCACGCACCTGAGTTCCAAGAGACCCAGTACTCC.